This T cell receptor (beta chain) comes out of a study of CD8+ T cells in alopecia areata (dated by TCRdb to 2017 to 2018). Notes on the research overall: The treated patients took part in an open-label pilot trial in which moderate-to-severe alopecia areata was treated with oral tofacitinib at 5 to 10 mg twice daily. Tofacitinib was given for 6 to 18 months, followed by 6 months of follow-up off drug to assess delayed response and recurrence. In treated patients, disease severity was measured using the SALT score, which gives the percentage of scalp surface area affected. High-throughput TCRbeta sequencing was used to examine T cell clonal expansion in alopecia areata in both the C3H/HeJ mouse model and human patients. In humans, TCRbeta sequencing was performed on scalp tissue and on sorted CD4+ and CD8+ peripheral blood T cells from healthy controls and from patients with patchy or totalis/universalis alopecia areata. Biopsies were taken from tofacitinib-treated patients at baseline and again at 4 and 24 weeks into treatment, and several of those patients also had a later scalp biopsy. Clonality in the scalp was compared among normal scalp (n=4), patchy alopecia areata scalp (n=8), and alopecia totalis/universalis scalp (n=8). RNA came from the PAXgene miRNA kit for fixed scalp, the miRNeasy kit for PBMCs, and the RNeasy kit for mouse skin. TCRbeta CDR3 regions were amplified by immunoSEQ multiplex PCR with 35 Vbeta forward and 13 Jbeta reverse primers.

The germline V gene yields SGDLS for CDR1 and YYNGEE for CDR2. Taken from cysteine to phenylalanine, the CDR3 has 17 residues. The entry retains the CDR3 DNA only, 51 bases that are in frame from base 1. Trimming accounts for 0 bases at V and 1 base at J, while the number of junction bases matched to no gene is 7. What the work shows at the level of the full study, not this receptor alone: Many expanded lesional clones were found to persist in scalp and blood during tofacitinib treatment, and relapse after treatment cessation may be partly explained by this persistence. Resident alphabeta T cells in normal human skin are also sequenced, complicating scalp TCR repertoire analysis, unlike mouse skin dominated by gammadelta T cells. Compared with normal scalp, lesional scalp had higher clonality and more expanded CD8+ clones, particularly in alopecia totalis/universalis, a pattern that suggests antigenic drive. Because the treated cohort was small and had only one nonresponder, larger studies are needed to examine links between baseline CD8+ expansion and response. Tofacitinib significantly lowered scalp clonality and the number of expanded CD8+ clones among the top 100 scalp clones. TCR sequences shared between patients were less clear than in mice, possibly partly because of HLA diversity in the patient population.

Details on this clone: Its specific antigen is unknown. No much larger clone is present one base from it, and per-base qualities are unavailable.

The sample's treatment or condition, from its label and the paper: oral pan-JAK inhibitor, 5-10 mg twice daily. Lesional scalp punch biopsies and peripheral blood were collected from alopecia areata patients. After PBMCs were isolated by density centrifugation and stained for CD3, CD4 and CD8, a FACSAria was used to sort CD4+ and CD8+ T cells. Preparation of the library involved the immunoSEQ multiplex PCR assay. RNA was extracted from all samples and reverse transcribed into cDNA, which served as template for TCR sequencing. First-strand cDNA was synthesized with SuperScript III using a 2:1 mix of oligo-dT and random hexamers. Amplification bias was assessed with a synthetic immune receptor repertoire, and residual bias was removed computationally. In the original analysis: Raw reads were preprocessed for error removal, and CDR3 was defined according to IMGT conventions as running from the conserved cysteine to phenylalanine. Clonality was calculated as 1 minus Shannon entropy normalized by log2 of the number of productive unique TCRs. CD4 or CD8 identity of scalp clones was inferred by cross-referencing scalp TCRbeta sequences with sorted blood CD4 and CD8 repertoires. Held by TCRdb, this immuneACCESS table contains in-frame sequences only and omits some clones. Under half of the omission traces to an unresolved V gene where checked; the cause of the rest is unknown. V and J calls and clone size are as listed in that table; D and trimming were resolved from the DNA. The sample profile shows over 250,000 clones; 60% of them were found once. The ten largest account for around 0.92% of the sample.

The rearranged chain carries TRBV9 and TRBJ1-1; 9 bases in between match TRBD1. The starting material was CD4+ T cells sorted from blood, obtained at roughly week 53, from a patient treated with tofacitinib. The sequence was obtained from a human donor with alopecia areata. The CDR3 region: CASSVGHMGQGNTEAFF. The sequenced DNA is TGTGCCAGCAGCGTAGGTCATATGGGACAGGGGAACACTGAAGCTTTCTTT.